This TCR beta chain was identified in a study of PD-L1 blockade in urothelial cancer. Study overall: Prior regimens of chemotherapy numbered 0 to 3 per patient. Blood analysis was done at 3 weeks (second dose) and 6 weeks after treatment began.

Each individual provided 1 to 8 samples (taken pretreatment and on-treatment). Germline V gene data show CDR1 as MDHEN and CDR2 as SYDVKM. The CDR3 is 12 amino acids. Trimming left V 10 bases short and J 0 bases short, with 4 bases between. Added to each PCR by spiking were synthetic TCR analog templates. Libraries were prepared by immunoSEQ multiplex PCR; TCRdb keeps only in-frame clonotypes and omits some of them. Of 71,000 or so clones listed, approximately 88% are singletons. The rearrangement joins TRBV28 to TRBJ2-6; D is ambiguous. This TCR was recovered from a man aged 60 to 69 with urothelial cancer. The sample in question was PBMCs, obtained around atezolizumab (anti-PD-L1) treatment. The CDR3 reads CATSSGANVLTF. The CDR3 DNA sequence: TGTGCCACCTCCTCTGGGGCCAACGTCCTGACTTTC.